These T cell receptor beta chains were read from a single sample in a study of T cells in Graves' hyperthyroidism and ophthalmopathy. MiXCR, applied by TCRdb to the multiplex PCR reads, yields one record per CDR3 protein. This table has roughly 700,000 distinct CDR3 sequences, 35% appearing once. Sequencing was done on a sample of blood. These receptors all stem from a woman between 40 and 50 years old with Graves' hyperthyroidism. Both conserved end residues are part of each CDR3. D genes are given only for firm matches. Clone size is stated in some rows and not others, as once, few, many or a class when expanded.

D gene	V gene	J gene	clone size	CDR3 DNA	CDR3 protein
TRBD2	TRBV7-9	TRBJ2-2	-	TGTGCCAGCAGCCCGTTATTCGGACTAGCGGGGAACACCGGGGAGCTGTTTTTT	CASSPLFGLAGNTGELFF
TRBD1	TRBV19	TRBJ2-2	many	TGTGCCAGTAGCGCACAGGGGGGCGGCGGGGAGCTGTTTTTT	CASSAQGGGGELFF
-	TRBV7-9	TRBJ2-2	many	TGTGCCAGCAGCGGGCCAGGGGAGCTGTTTTTT	CASSGPGELFF
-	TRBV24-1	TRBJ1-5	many	TGTGCCACCAGTGGGGCTTACGGAGACGATCAGCCCCAGCATTTT	CATSGAYGDDQPQHF
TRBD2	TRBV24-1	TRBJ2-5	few	TGTGCCAGCTCACCACGGGGACTAGCGGGGAACCAAGAGACCCAGTACTTC	CASSPRGLAGNQETQYF
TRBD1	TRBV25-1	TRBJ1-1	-	TGTGCCAGCAGTGCAGGGACAGGAAACACTGAAGCTCTCTTT	CASSAGTGNTEALF
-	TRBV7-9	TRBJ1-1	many	TGTGCCAGCAGCTCAGAGGTCCAAGGGGCTGAAGCTTTCTTT	CASSSEVQGAEAFF
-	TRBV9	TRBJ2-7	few	TGTGCCAGCAGCCAAGGATGGCAGGGCACAACGGCCGAGCAGTACTTC	CASSQGWQGTTAEQYF
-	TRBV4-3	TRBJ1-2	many	TGCGCCAGCAGCCAACCCGGACAGCGAAGCTATGGCTACACCTTC	CASSQPGQRSYGYTF
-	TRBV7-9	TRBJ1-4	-	TGTGCCAGCAGCCAAGTGCCCCGGACAGCTAATGAAAAACTGTTTTTT	CASSQVPRTANEKLFF
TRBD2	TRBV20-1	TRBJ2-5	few	TGCAGTGCTAGATGGCGGGGGGGCCCCCTGGAGTACTTC	CSARWRGGPLEYF
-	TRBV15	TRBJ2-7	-	TGTGCCACCAGCAGCTTGGCAGGGGGGCACACCTACGAGCAGTACTTC	CATSSLAGGHTYEQYF
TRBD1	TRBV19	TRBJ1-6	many	TGTGCCAGTAGTCGCGGGACAGGGGTGGCGTCACCCCTCCACTTT	CASSRGTGVASPLHF
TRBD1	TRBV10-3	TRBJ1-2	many	TGTGCCATCACTGAGACAGGGGTTCGCTATGGCTACACCTTC	CAITETGVRYGYTF
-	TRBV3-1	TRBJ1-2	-	TGTGCCAGCAGCCGCTTACAATATGGCTACACCTTC	CASSRLQYGYTF
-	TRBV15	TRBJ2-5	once	TGTGCCACGGTTAACCGGGTTCCTCAGCCCCAGTACTTC	CATVNRVPQPQYF
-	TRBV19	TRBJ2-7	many	TGTGCCAGTAGTATAGATCTTTCGACGGACGAGCAGTACTTC	CASSIDLSTDEQYF
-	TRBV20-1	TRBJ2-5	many	TGCAGTGCTAGCGCTAGCACGTATGTGACCCAGTACTTC	CSASASTYVTQYF
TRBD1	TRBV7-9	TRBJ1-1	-	TGTGCCAGCAGCTACCCAGGGGGGTTGGGCACTGAAGCTTTCTTT	CASSYPGGLGTEAFF
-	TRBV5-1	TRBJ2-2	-	TGTGCCAGCAGCTCCGAGCGGTCTAGCCCCACCGGGGAGCTGTTTTTT	CASSSERSSPTGELFF
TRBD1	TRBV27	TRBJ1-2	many	TGTGCCAGCAGTTTATCGGGACAGCTCTATGGCTACACCTTC	CASSLSGQLYGYTF
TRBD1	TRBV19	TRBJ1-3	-	TGTGCCGGTAGGATAACAGGGGCCTTCGGAAACACCATATATTTT	CAGRITGAFGNTIYF
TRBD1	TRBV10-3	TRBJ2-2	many	TGTGCCATCACCTCGGACAGGGACGGGGAGCTGTTTTTT	CAITSDRDGELFF
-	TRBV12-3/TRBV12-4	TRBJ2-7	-	TGTGCCAGCAGTTTCCAGAACACCTACGAGCAGTACTTC	CASSFQNTYEQYF
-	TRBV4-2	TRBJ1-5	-	TGTGCCAGCAGCCCAGGGGAAGGGCAGAATCAGCCCCAGCATTTT	CASSPGEGQNQPQHF
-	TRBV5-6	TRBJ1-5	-	TGTGCCAGCAGCTTGGCAGGGGACCCAGGAAATCAGCCCCAGCATTTT	CASSLAGDPGNQPQHF
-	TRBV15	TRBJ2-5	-	TGTGCCACCAGCAGAGATCAGGGGCCAGAGACCCAGTACTTC	CATSRDQGPETQYF
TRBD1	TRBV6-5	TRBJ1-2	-	TGTGCCAGCAGTTACTTTGGACAGGGATATGGCTACACCTTC	CASSYFGQGYGYTF
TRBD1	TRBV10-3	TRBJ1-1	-	TGTGCCAGCAGTTTATTTGGCCAGGGGGCGAACACTGAAGCTTTCTTT	CASSLFGQGANTEAFF